The 29 T cell receptor beta chains below come from one sample, sequenced in a study of shared clonotypes between healthy human individuals. As defined, naive CD8 cells were CD45RO-negative and positively selected for CCR7, with terminally differentiated effector memory CD45RA+ cells excluded. The repertoire was sequenced with immunoSEQ multiplex PCR; TCRdb's copy has only in-frame clones and lacks some. Seen here are around 2,100,000 clones, about 95% observed once, and the top ten hold 0.95% to 1.5%. Material for sequencing was naive CD8+ T cells sorted from blood. The origin of the receptors is a man between 18 and 29 years old in good health.

The chain links TRBV6-5 to TRBJ2-3; D gene ambiguous. Trimming left V 2 bases short and J 3 bases short, with 6 bases between. CDR3 length: 13 amino acids. The V gene's germline CDR1 is MNHEY and CDR2 SVGAGI. The CDR3 nucleotides read TGTGCCAGCAGTTACGTAGTAACAGATACGCAGTATTTT. It specifies CASSYVVTDTQYF.

As concerns this clone: Other DNA variants within this sample encode the same CDR3. This rearrangement joins TRBV27 to TRBJ1-2; weak D call: TRBD1 (6 bases). Germline loops: CDR1 MNHEY, CDR2 SMNVEV (reference sequence). Trimming removed 0 bases at V and 0 bases at J, with 11 bases between. CDR3 length: 16 residues. The CDR3 DNA reads TGTGCCAGCAGTTTATCGGCAGGGGAAGCTAACTATGGCTACACCTTC. Protein sequence: CASSLSAGEANYGYTF.

This chain connects TRBV4-1 to TRBJ2-7; maybe TRBD1 (6 bases). CDR3 length equals 14 residues. Germline V gene data show CDR1 as MGHRA and CDR2 as YSYEKL. V gave up 2 bases and J gave up 5 bases, with 13 bases separating them. The CDR3 DNA reads TGCGCCAGCAGCCAAATACAGGGATCCCACGAGCAGTACTTC. It encodes CASSQIQGSHEQYF.

V and J are TRBV5-1 and TRBJ1-3; 7 bases are a match to TRBD1. V dropped 2 bases and J dropped 0; count of bases not matched to a gene: 5. This CDR3 contains 16 residues. The germline V gene encodes CDR1 SGHRS and CDR2 YFSETQ. CDR3 loop: CASSLTGDTSGNTIYF. CDR3 coding DNA: TGCGCCAGCAGCTTAACAGGGGACACCTCTGGAAACACCATATATTTT.

This chain connects TRBV28 to TRBJ2-2; D remains ambiguous. The CDR3 consists of 15 residues. Germline V gene sequence: CDR1 MDHEN, CDR2 SYDVKM. The V end was cut by 4 bases, the J end by 0 bases, with 9 bases between. CDR3 sequence reads: CASSSPPPNTGELFF. In DNA, the CDR3 is TGTGCCAGCAGTTCCCCTCCACCGAACACCGGGGAGCTGTTTTTT. Combining the CDR3 with reference TRBV28 and TRBJ2-2 gives the whole variable domain DVKVTQSSRYLVKRTGEKVFLECVQDMDHENMFWYRQDPGLGLRLIYFSYDVKMKEKGDIPEGYSVSREKKERFSLILESASTNQTSMYLCASSSPPPNTGELFFGEGSRLTVL.

This sequence joins TRBV4-1 and TRBJ2-7, with D tentatively TRBD1 (6 bases). This CDR3 is 15 amino acids long. V lost 1 base and J 3 bases, leaving 13 bases between the germline ends. Germline-derived CDR1 and CDR2 are MGHRA and YSYEKL. CDR3 amino acids: CASSQVRDTLYEQYF. In DNA, the CDR3 is TGCGCCAGCAGCCAAGTCCGGGACACCCTCTACGAGCAGTACTTC.

The CDR3 nucleotides read TGTGCCAGCAGCGGACCGGGAATAGTGGCAGGGACCTACGAGCAGTACTTC. Amino acids: CASSGPGIVAGTYEQYF. This rearrangement joins TRBV11-2 to TRBJ2-7; TRBD1 or TRBD2 may be the D gene (5 bases each). Germline CDR1 and CDR2: SGHAT and FQNNGV. The CDR3 totals 17 residues. The germline V and J ends were trimmed by 5 bases and 2 bases, with 22 bases remaining between them.

The rearrangement joins TRBV6-6 to TRBJ1-1, with D possibly being TRBD1 (5 bases). Germline V gene lookup returns CDR1 MNHNY and CDR2 SVGAGI (reference sequence). The ends were cut back, 8 bases at V and 0 bases at J, with 13 bases in the middle. The CDR3 spans 14 residues. The CDR3 DNA reads as TGTGCCAGCCGCCGGGGGTATATGAACACTGAAGCTTTCTTT. It is translated as CASRRGYMNTEAFF.

The V and J genes are TRBV9 and TRBJ1-4; TRBD1 agrees at 7 bases. Germline-derived CDR1 and CDR2 are SGDLS and YYNGEE. J lost 7 bases, V lost 4 bases, and 10 bases had no gene match. The CDR3 extends over 15 amino acids. CDR3 amino acids: CASSQGGTGGEKLFF. DNA of the CDR3: TGTGCCAGCAGCCAGGGGGGAACGGGCGGTGAAAAACTGTTTTTT.

V and J are TRBV4-3 and TRBJ2-1, with 9 nucleotides matching TRBD2. V was clipped by 0 bases and J by 5 bases; unmatched bases: 14. Per the germline V gene, CDR1 is LGHNA and CDR2 is YSLEER. This CDR3 is 19 amino acids long. For the CDR3, the DNA is TGCGCCAGCAGCCAAGAATTGGGAACTAGCGGGCTTCTTGACAATGAGCAGTTCTTC. It encodes CASSQELGTSGLLDNEQFF.

This chain uses TRBV7-2 with TRBJ2-7; 11 bases fit TRBD2. Per the germline V gene, CDR1 is SGHTA and CDR2 is FQGNSA. The junction had 3 bases not matched to a gene; V was cut back by 2 bases and J by 3 bases. The CDR3 has 15 residues. The CDR3: CASSLRLAGYYEQYF. The CDR3 region has the DNA TGTGCCAGCAGCTTACGACTAGCGGGATACTACGAGCAGTACTTC.

V usage is TRBV7-9 and J usage is TRBJ2-2; 9 bases fit TRBD2. The CDR3 totals 19 residues. Trimming took 0 bases from V and 2 from J; bases not matched to a gene: 10. The germline V gene has CDR1 SEHNR and CDR2 FQNEAQ (reference sequence). CDR3 in amino acids: CASSLAGLAGPSNTGELFF. DNA of the CDR3: TGTGCCAGCAGCTTAGCTGGCCTAGCGGGACCCTCAAACACCGGGGAGCTGTTTTTT.

This chain's CDR3 is CASSLDRGLYSPLHF. CDR3 nucleotides: TGTGCCAGCAGTTTGGACAGGGGGCTTTATTCACCCCTCCACTTT. This chain connects TRBV27 to TRBJ1-6; 11 positions agree with TRBD1. The germline gives CDR1 MNHEY, CDR2 SMNVEV (reference sequence). The J segment lost 8 bases and the V segment lost 3 bases, leaving 3 bases of the junction unmatched. This CDR3 comprises 15 residues.

This clone was counted a single time. The J gene is TRBJ1-1, the V gene TRBV6-4; D gene uncertain. This CDR3 contains 14 residues. CDR1 and CDR2 from the germline V gene are MRHNA and SNTAGT. The germline V and J ends were trimmed by 3 bases and 5 bases, with 13 bases remaining between them. CDR3 amino acids: CASSDEPGSTEAFF. The CDR3 coding sequence is TGTGCCAGCAGTGATGAGCCGGGTAGTACTGAAGCTTTCTTT.

This chain links TRBV7-9 with TRBJ2-5; 13 bases are a match to TRBD2. This CDR3 contains 15 residues. J lost 5 bases, V lost 5 bases, and 5 bases had no gene match. The V gene's germline CDR1 is SEHNR and CDR2 FQNEAQ (reference sequence). The CDR3 nucleotides are TGTGCCAGCAGCGGGACTAGCGGGATCGATGAGACCCAGTACTTC. Translating it yields CASSGTSGIDETQYF.

The genes are TRBV7-9 and TRBJ2-5, with 8 bases identical to TRBD1. Germline CDR1 reads SEHNR; CDR2 reads FQNEAQ (reference sequence). The V and J ends lost 7 bases and 1 base, in that order; junction bases with no gene match: 5. The CDR3 covers 14 residues. The CDR3 loop is CASKDGTGQETQYF. The CDR3 bases are TGTGCCAGCAAAGACGGGACAGGCCAAGAGACCCAGTACTTC.

Turning to this clone: Other DNA sequences of this sample code for an identical CDR3. J is TRBJ2-7 and V is TRBV25-1; no clear D gene. V was clipped by 4 bases and J by 0 bases, with 4 bases between them. This CDR3 comprises 12 residues. Germline assignment: CDR1 MGHDK and CDR2 SYGVNS. The CDR3 DNA is TGTGCCAGCAGTGTAAGCTCCTACGAGCAGTACTTC. Translated, it gives CASSVSSYEQYF.

Comment on this clone: The identical CDR3 is also encoded by other nucleotide sequences in the sample. The chain joins TRBV10-3 to TRBJ2-7; D is unclear. Germline V gene lookup returns CDR1 ENHRY and CDR2 SYGVKD. The V and J ends lost 6 bases and 4 bases respectively, with 10 bases between them. This CDR3 is built from 12 residues. CDR3 in amino acids: CAISDESYEQYF. DNA of the CDR3: TGTGCCATCAGCGATGAATCGTACGAGCAGTACTTC.

This chain links TRBV28 with TRBJ1-6, with D possibly matching TRBD1 (6 bases). Trimming removed 4 bases at V and 10 bases at J, with 23 bases between. The germline CDR1 and CDR2 sequences are MDHEN and SYDVKM. The CDR3 runs 17 residues. CDR3 region: CASSSGAGDFVISPLHF. The CDR3 region has the DNA TGTGCCAGCAGTTCGGGGGCAGGGGACTTCGTCATATCACCCCTCCACTTT.

The chain recombines TRBV11-2 with TRBJ2-7, with 8 positions matching TRBD2. The CDR3 sequence is 13 residues long. Looked up from germline, CDR1 is SGHAT and CDR2 is FQNNGV. Trimming took 3 bases from V and 9 from J; bases not matched to a gene: 7. The CDR3: CASSLSRAGGQYF. The CDR3 DNA follows: TGTGCCAGCAGCTTGAGCCGGGCGGGGGGGCAGTACTTC.

This chain connects TRBV30 to TRBJ1-3; D gene unclear. CDR1 is GTSNPN, CDR2 SVGIG, per germline (reference sequence). V was clipped by 2 bases and J by 0 bases, with 23 bases between them. The CDR3 runs to 19 residues. The CDR3 region is CAWSPPNPLQSNSGNTIYF. The CDR3 nucleotides are TGTGCCTGGAGTCCACCGAACCCTCTACAATCAAACTCTGGAAACACCATATATTTT.

The gene calls are TRBV5-1 and TRBJ2-2; 12 nucleotides agree with TRBD2. V was clipped by 4 bases and J by 1 base; unmatched bases: 2. The CDR3 runs to 16 residues. Per germline, CDR1 SGHRS and CDR2 YFSETQ. The CDR3 spells CASSTGLAGNTGELFF. CDR3 DNA sequence: TGCGCCAGCAGCACGGGACTAGCGGGGAACACCGGGGAGCTGTTTTTT.

The V call is TRBV11-2, the J call TRBJ2-7; no definite D call. This CDR3 comprises 12 residues. V was pared by 1 base and J by 5 bases, with 6 bases between. Germline lookup yields CDR1 SGHAT and CDR2 FQNNGV. CDR3 residues: CASSLGRHEQYF. The CDR3 DNA follows: TGTGCCAGCAGCTTAGGGCGCCACGAGCAGTACTTC. Combining the CDR3 with reference TRBV11-2 and TRBJ2-7 gives the whole variable domain EAGVAQSPRYKIIEKRQSVAFWCNPISGHATLYWYQQILGQGPKLLIQFQNNGVVDDSQLPKDRFSAERLKGVDSTLKIQPAKLEDSAVYLCASSLGRHEQYFGPGTRLTVT.

V is TRBV6-5 and J is TRBJ1-4; TRBD1 matches at 7 bases. CDR1 and CDR2 from the germline V gene are MNHEY and SVGAGI. The V gene end was trimmed by 0 bases and the J gene end by 8 bases; junction bases not matched to a gene: 6. This CDR3 has 15 amino acids. The CDR3 sequence: CASSYSWGQTEKLFF. The CDR3 bases are TGTGCCAGCAGTTACTCCTGGGGACAGACAGAAAAACTGTTTTTT.

Details on this clone: Other DNA variants within this sample encode the same CDR3. The chain carries TRBV6-1 and TRBJ2-3, with TRBD1 matching over 7 bases. With 2 bases clipped from V and 0 bases from J, the junction kept 5 bases outside the gene matches. The CDR3 extends over 16 amino acids. Germline V gene data show CDR1 as MNHNS and CDR2 as SASEGT. As DNA, the CDR3 is TGTGCCAGCAGTGAATTAAGGGGGCCTAGCACAGATACGCAGTATTTT. The encoded protein is CASSELRGPSTDTQYF.

The chain employs TRBV30 and TRBJ2-3; TRBD2 aligns across 7 bases. The CDR3 has 13 residues. Germline V lookup: CDR1 GTSNPN, CDR2 SVGIG (reference sequence). Unmatched junction bases numbered 8, after V lost 5 bases and J lost 6 bases. The CDR3 DNA reads as TGTGCCTGGGGACTAGAGGTATGGGATACGCAGTATTTT. Protein sequence: CAWGLEVWDTQYF.

This chain joins TRBV6-5 and TRBJ1-2; unclear D gene. V shed 6 bases and J shed 1 base, with 12 bases lying between them. CDR1 MNHEY and CDR2 SVGAGI come from the germline V gene. This CDR3 contains 14 residues. CDR3 in amino acids: CASRNSGYNYGYTF. The CDR3 coding sequence is TGTGCCAGCAGAAACTCCGGGTATAACTATGGCTACACCTTC.

To note about this clone: Other DNA sequences from this sample encode an identical CDR3 as well. The rearrangement joins TRBV27 to TRBJ2-7; a weak D match, TRBD2 (6 bases). With 2 bases removed from V and 3 bases from J, the gap between germline ends came to 11 bases. The CDR3 spans 14 residues. In germline, CDR1 is MNHEY, CDR2 SMNVEV (reference sequence). CDR3 sequence: CASSLGVSGYEQYF. The CDR3 DNA is TGTGCCAGCAGTTTAGGGGTTAGCGGCTACGAGCAGTACTTC.

This rearrangement joins TRBV9 to TRBJ2-1; 10 bases fit TRBD2. Germline assignment: CDR1 SGDLS and CDR2 YYNGEE. The length of the CDR3 is 16 residues. The V gene end was trimmed by 3 bases and the J gene end by 3 bases; junction bases not matched to a gene: 6. The CDR3 region is CASSDPLAGGYNEQFF. The CDR3, as DNA: TGTGCCAGCAGCGACCCCTTAGCGGGAGGCTACAATGAGCAGTTCTTC.